One and the same sample provided the 7 T cell receptor beta chains below, sequenced in a study of blood T cells in healthy people across ages. A J-beta primer mix and a sample-barcoded 5' primer were used in a second PCR of roughly 6 to 12 cycles. TCRdb redid the calling of the 5' RACE reads with MiXCR, one entry per CDR3 protein. The table has approximately 2,000,000 distinct CDR3 sequences, about 39% seen once; the top ten hold under 25%. Sequenced: blood. The source is a human donor in good health.

The sample holds a few counts of this clonotype. J is TRBJ1-6 and V is TRBV19; the D is unclear. Germline assignment: CDR1 LNHDA and CDR2 SQIVND (reference sequence). The CDR3 totals 13 residues. V gave up 5 bases and J gave up 8 bases, with 10 bases separating them. The CDR3 DNA follows: TGTGCCAGTAGTCTCAACACTGATTCACCCCTCCACTTT. Translating gives CASSLNTDSPLHF. The whole variable domain, filled in from reference TRBV19 and TRBJ1-6, reads DGGITQSPKYLFRKEGQNVTLSCEQNLNHDAMYWYRQDPGQGLRLIYYSQIVNDFQKGDIAEGYSVSREKKESFPLTVTSAQKNPTAFYLCASSLNTDSPLHFGNGTRLTVT.

This clonotype was counted between two and nine times. The J gene is TRBJ2-7, the V gene TRBV6-5, with TRBD1 matching 7 bases. V lost 2 bases, J lost 2 bases, and 3 bases stayed unmatched. CDR1 is MNHEY and CDR2 is SVGAGI in the germline V gene. The CDR3 spans 14 residues. CDR3 amino acids: CASSYDRATYEQYF. The DNA of the CDR3 is TGTGCCAGCAGTTACGACAGGGCGACCTACGAGCAGTACTTC.

The J gene is TRBJ2-6, the V gene TRBV20-1, with TRBD1 identical over 12 bases. V shed 5 bases and J 2 bases; nucleotides not matched to a gene: 4. The CDR3 totals 16 residues. CDR1 and CDR2 (germline): DFQATT, SNEGSKA (reference sequence). CDR3 loop: CSALGTGGAGANVLTF. CDR3 in DNA: TGCAGTGCTCTTGGGACAGGGGGCGCTGGGGCCAACGTCCTGACTTTC.

The CDR3 nucleotides are TGTGCCAGCAGCCAAGAAAGGTATAGGCGGGGGAGTTCCTACAATGAGCAGTTCTTC. Amino acids: CASSQERYRRGSSYNEQFF. The chain has TRBV3-1 and TRBJ2-1, with 7 nucleotides matching TRBD2. Germline V gives CDR1 LGHDT, CDR2 YNNKEL (reference sequence). This CDR3 spans 19 amino acids. V was clipped by 0 bases and J by 1 base; unmatched bases: 12.

There are a few counts of this clonotype. A much bigger clone sits one base away, suggesting this may be a read error. The chain has TRBV6-4 and TRBJ1-1; D ambiguous. Looked up from germline, CDR1 is MRHNA and CDR2 is SNTAGT. Trimming left V 6 bases short and J 2 bases short, with 10 bases between. The CDR3 loop spans 13 amino acids. The chain's CDR3 is CASRPDGNTEAFF. The CDR3 region has the DNA TGTGCCAGCAGGCCGGACGGCAACACTGAAGCTTTCTTT.

This clonotype was seen at least ten times. V usage is TRBV29-1 and J usage is TRBJ2-1; 8 nucleotides agree with TRBD2. Losses at the gene ends were 7 bases for V and 7 bases for J; bases not matched to a gene: 6. Germline-derived CDR1 and CDR2 are SQVTM and ANQGSEA. There are 12 residues in the CDR3. CDR3 residues: CSAATSANEQFF. Here the CDR3 DNA reads TGCAGCGCTGCGACTAGCGCAAATGAGCAGTTCTTC.

This clonotype was detected only a few times. This sequence joins TRBV12-3 or TRBV12-4 and TRBJ1-2; D is undetermined. The CDR3 spans 12 residues. Trimming stripped 3 bases from V and 8 bases from J, with 10 bases between. The CDR3 loop is CASSFSRMGYTF. DNA for the CDR3: TGTGCCAGCAGTTTTTCGAGGATGGGCTACACCTTC.